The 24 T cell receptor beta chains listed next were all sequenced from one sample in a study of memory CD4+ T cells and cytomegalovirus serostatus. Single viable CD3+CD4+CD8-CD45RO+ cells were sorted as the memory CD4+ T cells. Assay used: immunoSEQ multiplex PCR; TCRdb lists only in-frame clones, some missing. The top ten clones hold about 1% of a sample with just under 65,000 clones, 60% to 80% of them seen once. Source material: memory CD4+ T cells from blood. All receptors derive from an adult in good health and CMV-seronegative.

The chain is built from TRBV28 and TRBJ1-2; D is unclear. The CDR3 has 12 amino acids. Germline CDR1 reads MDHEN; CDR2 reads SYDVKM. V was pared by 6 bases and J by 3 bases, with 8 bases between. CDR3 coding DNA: TGTGCCAGCAGCTGGCAGGACTATGGCTACACCTTC. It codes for CASSWQDYGYTF.

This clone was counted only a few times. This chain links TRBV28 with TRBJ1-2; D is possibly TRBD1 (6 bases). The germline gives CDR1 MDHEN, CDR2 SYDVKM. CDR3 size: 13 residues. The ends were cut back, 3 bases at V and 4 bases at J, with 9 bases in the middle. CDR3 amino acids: CASSFQGTYGYTF. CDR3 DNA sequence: TGTGCCAGCAGTTTTCAGGGGACCTATGGCTACACCTTC.

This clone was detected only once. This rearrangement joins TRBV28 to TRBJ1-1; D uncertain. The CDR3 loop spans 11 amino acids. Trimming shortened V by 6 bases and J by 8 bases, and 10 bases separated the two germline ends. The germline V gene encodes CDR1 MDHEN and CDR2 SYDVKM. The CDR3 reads CASRVEQEAFF. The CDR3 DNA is TGTGCCAGCAGGGTCGAACAGGAAGCTTTCTTT.

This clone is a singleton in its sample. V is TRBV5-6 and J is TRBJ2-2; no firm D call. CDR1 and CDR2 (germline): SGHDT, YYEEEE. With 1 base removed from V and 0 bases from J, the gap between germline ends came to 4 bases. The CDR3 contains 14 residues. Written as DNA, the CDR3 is TGTGCCAGCAGCTTGTATTCGAACACCGGGGAGCTGTTTTTT. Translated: CASSLYSNTGELFF.

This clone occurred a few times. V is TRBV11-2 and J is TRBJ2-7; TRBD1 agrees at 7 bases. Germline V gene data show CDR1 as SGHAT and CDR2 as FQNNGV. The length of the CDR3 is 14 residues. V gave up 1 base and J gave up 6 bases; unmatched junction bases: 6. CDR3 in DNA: TGTGCCAGCAGCTTAGGACAGGGCCCGAGCGAGCAGTACTTC. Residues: CASSLGQGPSEQYF.

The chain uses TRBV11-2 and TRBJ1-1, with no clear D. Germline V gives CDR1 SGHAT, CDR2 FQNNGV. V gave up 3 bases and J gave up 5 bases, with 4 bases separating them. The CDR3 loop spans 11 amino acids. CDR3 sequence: CASSFITEAFF. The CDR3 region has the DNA TGTGCCAGCAGCTTTATTACTGAAGCTTTCTTT.

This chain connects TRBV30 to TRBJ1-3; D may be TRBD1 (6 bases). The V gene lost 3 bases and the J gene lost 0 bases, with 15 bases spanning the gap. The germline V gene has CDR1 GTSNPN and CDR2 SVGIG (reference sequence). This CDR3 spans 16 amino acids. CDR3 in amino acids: CAWRALRGTSGNTIYF. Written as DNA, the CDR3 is TGTGCCTGGAGGGCTTTGAGGGGGACCTCTGGAAACACCATATATTTT.

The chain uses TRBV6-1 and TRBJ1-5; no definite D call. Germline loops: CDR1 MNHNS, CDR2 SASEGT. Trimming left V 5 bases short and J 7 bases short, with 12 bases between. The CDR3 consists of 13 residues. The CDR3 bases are TGTGCCAGCAGTACGAGGGAGAGCCAGCCCCAGCATTTT. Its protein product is CASSTRESQPQHF.

The CDR3 nucleotides are TGTGCCAGCAGCTTAGTCGGGGGAGGGGACTACGAGCAGTACTTC. Amino acids: CASSLVGGGDYEQYF. The chain recombines TRBV7-6 with TRBJ2-7; 7 bases agree with TRBD2. V shed 1 base, J shed 3 bases, and the junction held 6 bases outside the gene matches. Per the germline V gene, CDR1 is SGHVS and CDR2 is FNYEAQ. The length of the CDR3 is 15 residues. Full variable domain (outside the CDR3, taken from reference TRBV7-6 and TRBJ2-7): GAGVSQSPRYKVTKRGQDVALRCDPISGHVSLYWYRQALGQGPEFLTYFNYEAQQDKSGLPNDRFSAERPEGSISTLTIQRTEQRDSAMYRCASSLVGGGDYEQYFGPGTRLTVT.

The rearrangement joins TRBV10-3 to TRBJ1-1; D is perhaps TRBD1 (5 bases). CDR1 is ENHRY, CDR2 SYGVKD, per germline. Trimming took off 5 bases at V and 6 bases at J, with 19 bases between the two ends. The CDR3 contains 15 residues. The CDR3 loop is CAISTSWGVEAEAFF. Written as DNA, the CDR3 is TGTGCCATCAGTACGTCTTGGGGGGTGGAGGCTGAAGCTTTCTTT.

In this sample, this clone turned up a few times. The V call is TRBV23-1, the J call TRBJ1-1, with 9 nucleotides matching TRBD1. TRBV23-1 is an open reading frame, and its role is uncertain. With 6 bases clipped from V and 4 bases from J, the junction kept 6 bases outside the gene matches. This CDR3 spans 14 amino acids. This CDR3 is CASRNRDRVTEAFF. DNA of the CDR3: TGCGCCAGCAGAAACCGGGACAGGGTCACTGAAGCTTTCTTT.

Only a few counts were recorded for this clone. CDR3 in DNA: TGTGCCAGCAGTACCCAGGGACGTAGTTCACCCCTCCACTTT. It is translated as CASSTQGRSSPLHF. This chain connects TRBV6-5 to TRBJ1-6, with D possibly being TRBD1 (5 bases). Germline CDR1 MNHEY, CDR2 SVGAGI. The CDR3 extends over 14 amino acids. V was pared by 5 bases and J by 9 bases, with 14 bases between.

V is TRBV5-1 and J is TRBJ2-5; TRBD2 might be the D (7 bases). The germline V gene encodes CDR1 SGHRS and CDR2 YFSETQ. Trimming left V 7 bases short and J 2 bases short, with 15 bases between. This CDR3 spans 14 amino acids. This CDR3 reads CASREGGEQETQYF. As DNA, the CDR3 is TGCGCCAGCCGAGAGGGGGGGGAGCAAGAGACCCAGTACTTC.

CDR3 region: CASSLGGVGQPQHF. Here the CDR3 DNA reads TGCGCCAGCAGCTTGGGGGGCGTGGGTCAGCCCCAGCATTTT. The J gene is TRBJ1-5, the V gene TRBV5-1; the D gene is possibly TRBD1 (5 bases). Germline lookup yields CDR1 SGHRS and CDR2 YFSETQ. The V end was cut by 0 bases, the J end by 6 bases, with 10 bases between. CDR3 length: 14 amino acids.

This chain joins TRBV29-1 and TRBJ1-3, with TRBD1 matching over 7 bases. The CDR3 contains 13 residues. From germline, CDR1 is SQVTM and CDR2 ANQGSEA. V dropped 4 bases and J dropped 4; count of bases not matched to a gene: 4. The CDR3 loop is CSVGDSTGNTIYF. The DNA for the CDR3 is TGCAGCGTTGGGGACAGTACGGGAAACACCATATATTTT.

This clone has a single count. In nucleotides, the CDR3 is TGTGCCAGCAGCAGACACCCGGGTGGTTATAGCAATCAGCCCCAGCATTTT. Residues: CASSRHPGGYSNQPQHF. The chain employs TRBV21-1 and TRBJ1-5. TRBV21-1 is a recognized pseudogene. The CDR3 loop spans 17 amino acids.

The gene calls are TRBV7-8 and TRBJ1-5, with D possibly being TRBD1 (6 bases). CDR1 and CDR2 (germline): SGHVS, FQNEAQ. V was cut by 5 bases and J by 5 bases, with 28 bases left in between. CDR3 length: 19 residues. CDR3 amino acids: CASSPIAGPRGRAYQPQHF. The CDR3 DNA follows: TGTGCCAGCAGCCCTATCGCCGGGCCCAGGGGTCGGGCCTATCAGCCCCAGCATTTT.

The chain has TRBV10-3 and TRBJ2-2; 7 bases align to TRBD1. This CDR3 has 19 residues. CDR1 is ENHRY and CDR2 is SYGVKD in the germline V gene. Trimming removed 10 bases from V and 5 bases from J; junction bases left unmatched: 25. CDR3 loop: CATQDLYRGRDQATGELFF. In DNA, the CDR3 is TGTGCCACCCAAGACCTTTACAGGGGCCGTGACCAGGCGACCGGGGAGCTGTTTTTT.

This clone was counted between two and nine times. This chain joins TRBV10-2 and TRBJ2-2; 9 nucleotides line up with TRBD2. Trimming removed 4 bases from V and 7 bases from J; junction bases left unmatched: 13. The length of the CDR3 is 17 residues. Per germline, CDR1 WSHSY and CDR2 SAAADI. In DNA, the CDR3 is TGCGCCAGCAGTGGTTCTATGGCGGGAGGGCCCGTCGGGGAGCTGTTTTTT. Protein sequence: CASSGSMAGGPVGELFF.

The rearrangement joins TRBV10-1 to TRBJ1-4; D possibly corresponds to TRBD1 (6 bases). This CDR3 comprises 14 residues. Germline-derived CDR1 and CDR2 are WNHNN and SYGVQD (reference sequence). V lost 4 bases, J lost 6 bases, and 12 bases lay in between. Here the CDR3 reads CASSVSRGDEKLFF. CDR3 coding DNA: TGCGCCAGCAGTGTTTCCAGGGGTGATGAAAAACTGTTTTTT.

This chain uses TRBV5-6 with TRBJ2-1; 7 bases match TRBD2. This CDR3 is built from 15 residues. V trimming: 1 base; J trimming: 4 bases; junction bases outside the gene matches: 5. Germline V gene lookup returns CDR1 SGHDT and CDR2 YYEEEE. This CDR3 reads CASSLLREAYNEQFF. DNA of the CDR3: TGTGCCAGCAGCTTGTTACGGGAGGCATACAATGAGCAGTTCTTC.

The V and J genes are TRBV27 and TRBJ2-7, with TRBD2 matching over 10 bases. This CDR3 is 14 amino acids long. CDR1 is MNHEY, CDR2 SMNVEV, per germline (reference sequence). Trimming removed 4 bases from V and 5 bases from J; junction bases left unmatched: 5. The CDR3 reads CASSSLAGVNEQYF. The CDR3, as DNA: TGTGCCAGCAGTTCTCTAGCGGGAGTTAACGAGCAGTACTTC.

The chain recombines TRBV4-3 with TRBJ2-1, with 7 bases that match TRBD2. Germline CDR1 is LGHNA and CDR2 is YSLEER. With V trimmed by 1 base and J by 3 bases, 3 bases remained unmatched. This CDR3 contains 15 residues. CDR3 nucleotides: TGCGCCAGCAGCCAAGCGCGCGGGAGCTACAATGAGCAGTTCTTC. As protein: CASSQARGSYNEQFF.

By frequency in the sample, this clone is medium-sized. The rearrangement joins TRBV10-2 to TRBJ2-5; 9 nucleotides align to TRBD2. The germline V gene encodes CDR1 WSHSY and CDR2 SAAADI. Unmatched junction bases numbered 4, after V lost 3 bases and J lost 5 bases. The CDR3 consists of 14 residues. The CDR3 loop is CASSDLAGVETQYF. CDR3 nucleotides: TGCGCCAGCAGTGACTTAGCGGGGGTGGAGACCCAGTACTTC.